This entry lists 10 T cell receptor beta chains sequenced from one sample in a study of OX40 agonist ivuxolimab in advanced cancers. The library was produced with the immunoSEQ multiplex PCR assay. The immuneACCESS repertoire file appears here via TCRdb, limited to in-frame rearrangements. These files lack a portion of the clones; in checked studies, under half of the deficit traces to unresolved V genes, and the cause of the others is not known. This sample is represented by tens of thousands of clones; 88% of them were singletons. The ten largest clones represent 3.5% to 4.5% of the sample. The input for sequencing was CD4+ or CD8+ T cells sorted from blood, taken in a trial of the OX40 agonist ivuxolimab. Receptors originate from an adult with an advanced solid tumor such as melanoma, head and neck, liver or kidney cancer.

The V gene is TRBV30, the J gene TRBJ1-2; no reliable D call. This CDR3 is built from 11 residues. Germline V gene data show CDR1 as GTSNPN and CDR2 as SVGIG (reference sequence). The V end was cut by 2 bases, the J end by 9 bases, with 10 bases between. CDR3 in amino acids: CAWSSLGSYTF. CDR3 nucleotide sequence: TGTGCCTGGAGTTCCCTGGGGAGCTACACCTTC.

CDR3 sequence: CASSTPGSGVSYNEQFF. DNA of the CDR3: TGTGCCAGTAGTACCCCGGGTAGCGGAGTGTCCTACAATGAGCAGTTCTTC. The chain carries TRBV19 and TRBJ2-1; TRBD2 might be the D (6 bases). Trimming stripped 4 bases from V and 1 base from J, with 17 bases between. The germline V gene has CDR1 LNHDA and CDR2 SQIVND (reference sequence). This CDR3 spans 17 amino acids.

Written as DNA, the CDR3 is TGTGCCAGCAGTGTTAGCTACAATGAGCAGTTCTTC. This gives the protein CASSVSYNEQFF. V and J are TRBV28 and TRBJ2-1; D is unresolved. The germline gives CDR1 MDHEN, CDR2 SYDVKM. V shed 5 bases and J shed 3 bases, with 5 bases lying between them. The CDR3 covers 12 residues.

This clone was seen once. CDR3 nucleotides: TGTGCCAGCAGCAAAACTGACAGGGAAGAAAATACGCAGTATTTT. As protein: CASSKTDREENTQYF. The V gene is TRBV21-1, the J gene TRBJ2-3; the table's D call TRBD1 went unverified against the DNA. TRBV21-1 corresponds to a pseudogene. The CDR3 is made up of 15 amino acids.

This clone was picked up one time. The V call is TRBV9, the J call TRBJ1-4, with D hard to call. Looked up from germline, CDR1 is SGDLS and CDR2 is YYNGEE. The V end lost 3 bases, the J end lost 0 bases, and 12 bases lay between the germline ends. The CDR3 runs to 16 residues. The CDR3 DNA is TGTGCCAGCAGCGAGGGCCACAGTGCAACTAATGAAAAACTGTTTTTT. This codes for CASSEGHSATNEKLFF.

The chain combines TRBV5-6 with TRBJ1-4; D remains unclear. CDR3 length: 16 residues. Trimming stripped 4 bases from V and 0 bases from J, with 13 bases between. Germline assignment: CDR1 SGHDT and CDR2 YYEEEE. Written as DNA, the CDR3 is TGTGCCAGCAGCACGAGACGGACTGCAACTAATGAAAAACTGTTTTTT. This sequence encodes CASSTRRTATNEKLFF.

The count of this clone is one. V is TRBV2 and J is TRBJ1-1, with 9 bases lining up with TRBD1. This CDR3 is built from 14 residues. V lost 6 bases and J lost 5; bases outside the gene matches: 7. Germline V gene data show CDR1 as SNHLY and CDR2 as FYNNEI. This CDR3 is CASRTQGASTEAFF. The CDR3 region has the DNA TGTGCCAGCAGGACACAGGGGGCCTCTACTGAAGCTTTCTTT.

The table lists this clone with a count of one. The genes are TRBV20-1 and TRBJ2-7; the D is unclear. Germline-derived CDR1 and CDR2 are DFQATT and SNEGSKA (reference sequence). V dropped 2 bases and J dropped 9 bases, with 11 bases sitting between them. This CDR3 contains 11 residues. The CDR3 sequence: CSARPPQGQYF. The DNA of the CDR3 is TGCAGTGCTAGACCTCCCCAAGGGCAGTACTTC.

The chain recombines TRBV6-8 with TRBJ2-3; 7 nucleotides match TRBD2. In germline, CDR1 is MNHGY, CDR2 SAAAGT. With V trimmed by 8 bases and J by 5 bases, 1 base remained unmatched. The CDR3 is 11 residues long. Here the CDR3 DNA reads TGTGCCAGCGTAGCGGGAGATACGCAGTATTTT. It specifies CASVAGDTQYF.

The chain couples TRBV19 to TRBJ2-7; D not certain. The V and J ends lost 5 bases and 5 bases respectively, with 10 bases between them. This CDR3 spans 12 amino acids. Germline values: CDR1 LNHDA, CDR2 SQIVND (reference sequence). The CDR3 is CASSFINNEQYF. The CDR3 bases are TGTGCCAGTAGTTTCATAAACAACGAGCAGTACTTC.